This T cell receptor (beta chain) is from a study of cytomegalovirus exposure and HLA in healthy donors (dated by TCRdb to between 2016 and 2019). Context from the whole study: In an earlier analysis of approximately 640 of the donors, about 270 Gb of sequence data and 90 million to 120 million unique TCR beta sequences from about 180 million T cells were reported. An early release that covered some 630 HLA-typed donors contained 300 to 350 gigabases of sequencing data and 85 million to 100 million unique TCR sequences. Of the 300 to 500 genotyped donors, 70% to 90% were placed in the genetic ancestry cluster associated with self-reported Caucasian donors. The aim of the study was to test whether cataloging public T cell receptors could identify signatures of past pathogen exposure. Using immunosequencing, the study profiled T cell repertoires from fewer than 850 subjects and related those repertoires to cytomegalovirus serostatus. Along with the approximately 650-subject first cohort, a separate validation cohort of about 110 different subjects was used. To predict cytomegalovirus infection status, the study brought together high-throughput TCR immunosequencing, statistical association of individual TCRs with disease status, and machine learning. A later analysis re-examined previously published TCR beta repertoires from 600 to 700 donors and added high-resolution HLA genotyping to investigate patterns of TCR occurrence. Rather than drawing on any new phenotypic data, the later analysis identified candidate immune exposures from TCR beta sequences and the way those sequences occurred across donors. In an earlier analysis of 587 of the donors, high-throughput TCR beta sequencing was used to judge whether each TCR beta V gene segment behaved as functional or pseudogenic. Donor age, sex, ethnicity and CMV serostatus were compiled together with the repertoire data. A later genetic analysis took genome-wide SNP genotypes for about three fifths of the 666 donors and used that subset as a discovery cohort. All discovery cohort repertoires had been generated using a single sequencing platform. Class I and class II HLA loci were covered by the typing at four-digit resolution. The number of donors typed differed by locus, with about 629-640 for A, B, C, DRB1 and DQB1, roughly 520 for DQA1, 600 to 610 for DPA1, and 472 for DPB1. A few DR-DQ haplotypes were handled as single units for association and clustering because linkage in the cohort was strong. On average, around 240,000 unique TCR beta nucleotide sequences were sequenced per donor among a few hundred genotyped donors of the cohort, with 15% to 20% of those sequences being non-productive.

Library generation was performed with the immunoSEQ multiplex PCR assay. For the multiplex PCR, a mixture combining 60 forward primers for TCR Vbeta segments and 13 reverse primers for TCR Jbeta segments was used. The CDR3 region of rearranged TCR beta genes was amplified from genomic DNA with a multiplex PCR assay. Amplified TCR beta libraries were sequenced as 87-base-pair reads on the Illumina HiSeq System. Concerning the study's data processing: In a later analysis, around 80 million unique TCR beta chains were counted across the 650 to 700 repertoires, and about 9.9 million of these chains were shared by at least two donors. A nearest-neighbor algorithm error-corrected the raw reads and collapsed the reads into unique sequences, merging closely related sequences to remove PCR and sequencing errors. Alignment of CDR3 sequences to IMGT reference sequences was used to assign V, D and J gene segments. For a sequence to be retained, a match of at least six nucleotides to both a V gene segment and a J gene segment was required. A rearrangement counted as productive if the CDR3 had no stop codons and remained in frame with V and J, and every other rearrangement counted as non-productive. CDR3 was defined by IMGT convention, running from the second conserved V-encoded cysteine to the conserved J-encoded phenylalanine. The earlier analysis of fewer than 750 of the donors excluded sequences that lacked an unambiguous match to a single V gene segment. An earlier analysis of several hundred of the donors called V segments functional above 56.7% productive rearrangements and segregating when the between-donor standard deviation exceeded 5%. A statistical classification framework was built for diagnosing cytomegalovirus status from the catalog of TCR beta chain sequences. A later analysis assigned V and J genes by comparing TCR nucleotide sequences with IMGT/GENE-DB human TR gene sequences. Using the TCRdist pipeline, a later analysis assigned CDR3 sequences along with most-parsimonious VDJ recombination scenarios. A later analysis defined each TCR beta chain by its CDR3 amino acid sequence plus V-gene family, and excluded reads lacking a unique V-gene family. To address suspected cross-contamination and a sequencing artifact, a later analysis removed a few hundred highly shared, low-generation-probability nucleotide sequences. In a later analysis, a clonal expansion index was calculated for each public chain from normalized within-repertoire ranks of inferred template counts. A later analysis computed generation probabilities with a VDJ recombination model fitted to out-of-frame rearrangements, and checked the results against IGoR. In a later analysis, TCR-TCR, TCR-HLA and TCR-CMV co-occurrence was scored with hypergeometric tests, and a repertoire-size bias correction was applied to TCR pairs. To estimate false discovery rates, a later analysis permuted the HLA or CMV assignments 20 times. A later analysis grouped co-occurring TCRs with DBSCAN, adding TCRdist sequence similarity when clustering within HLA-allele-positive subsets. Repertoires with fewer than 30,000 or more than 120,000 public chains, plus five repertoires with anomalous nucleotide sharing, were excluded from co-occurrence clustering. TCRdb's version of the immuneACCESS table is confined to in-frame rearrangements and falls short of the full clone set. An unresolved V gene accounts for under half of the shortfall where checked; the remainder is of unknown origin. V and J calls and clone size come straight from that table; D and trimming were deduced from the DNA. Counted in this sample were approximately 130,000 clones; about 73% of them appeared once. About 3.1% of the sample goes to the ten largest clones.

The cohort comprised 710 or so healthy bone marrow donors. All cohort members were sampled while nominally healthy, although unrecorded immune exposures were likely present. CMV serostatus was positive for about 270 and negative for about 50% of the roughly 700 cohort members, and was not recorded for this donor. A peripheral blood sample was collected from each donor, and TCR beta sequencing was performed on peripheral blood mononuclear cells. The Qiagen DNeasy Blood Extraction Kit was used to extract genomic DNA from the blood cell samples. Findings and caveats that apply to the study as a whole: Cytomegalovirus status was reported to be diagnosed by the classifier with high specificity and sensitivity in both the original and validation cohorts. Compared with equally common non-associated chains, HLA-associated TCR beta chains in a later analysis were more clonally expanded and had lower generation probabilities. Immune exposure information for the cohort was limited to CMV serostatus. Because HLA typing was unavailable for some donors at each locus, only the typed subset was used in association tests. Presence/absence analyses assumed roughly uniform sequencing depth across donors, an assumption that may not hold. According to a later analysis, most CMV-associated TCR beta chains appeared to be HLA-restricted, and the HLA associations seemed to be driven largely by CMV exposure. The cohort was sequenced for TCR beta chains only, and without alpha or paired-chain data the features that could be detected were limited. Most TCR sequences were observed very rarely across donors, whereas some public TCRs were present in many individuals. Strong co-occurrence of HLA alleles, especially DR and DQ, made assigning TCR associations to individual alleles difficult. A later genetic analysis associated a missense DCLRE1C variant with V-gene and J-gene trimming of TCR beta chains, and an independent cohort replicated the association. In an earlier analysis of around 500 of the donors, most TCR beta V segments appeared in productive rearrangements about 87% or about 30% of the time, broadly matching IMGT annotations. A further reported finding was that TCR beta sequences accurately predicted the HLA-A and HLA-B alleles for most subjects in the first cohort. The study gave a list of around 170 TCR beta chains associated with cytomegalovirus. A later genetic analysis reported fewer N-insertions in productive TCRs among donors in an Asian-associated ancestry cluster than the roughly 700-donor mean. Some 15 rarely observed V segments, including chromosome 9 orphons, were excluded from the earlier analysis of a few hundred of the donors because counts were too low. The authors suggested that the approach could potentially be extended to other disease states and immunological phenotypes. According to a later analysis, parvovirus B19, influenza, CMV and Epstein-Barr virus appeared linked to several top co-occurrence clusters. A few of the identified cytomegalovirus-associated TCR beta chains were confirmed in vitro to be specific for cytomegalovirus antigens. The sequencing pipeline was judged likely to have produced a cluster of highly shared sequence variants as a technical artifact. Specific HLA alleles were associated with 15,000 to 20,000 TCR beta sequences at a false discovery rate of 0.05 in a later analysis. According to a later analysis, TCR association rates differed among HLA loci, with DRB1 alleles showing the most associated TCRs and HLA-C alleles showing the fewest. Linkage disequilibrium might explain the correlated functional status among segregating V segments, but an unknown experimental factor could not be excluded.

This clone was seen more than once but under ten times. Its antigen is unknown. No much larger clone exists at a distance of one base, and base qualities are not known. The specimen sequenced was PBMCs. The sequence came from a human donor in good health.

The sequenced DNA is TGTGCCACCAGCAGAGACGCGGCAACCTACGAGCAGTACTTC. Protein translation: CATSRDAATYEQYF. Here the chain combines TRBV15 and TRBJ2-7; no D gene is confidently identified. The CDR3 has 14 amino acids, counting the end cysteine and phenylalanine. Just the 42-base CDR3 DNA is kept, in frame starting at base 1. For CDR1 and CDR2, the germline V gene (reference sequence) lists LNHNV and YYDKDF. The junction carries 8 bases between V and J, which are trimmed by 0 bases and 2 bases respectively.